A selection of T cell receptor beta chains follows, all from one sample in a study of blood T cell repertoires in COVID-19. Sequencing was performed with immunoSEQ multiplex PCR; in TCRdb, only in-frame clones are kept and a portion is missing. The table records approximately 220,000 clones, about 87% of them present only once. Sequenced material: peripheral blood. Every receptor here comes from a man aged 55 to 69 with acute or convalescent COVID-19. Each CDR3 is given with its conserved first and last residue. A D gene is named only where the DNA matches it firmly. Clone size is stated in some rows and not others, as once, few, many or a class when expanded.

cdr3_aa: CASRPDRAWNQPQHF
cdr3_nt: TGTGCCAGCAGGCCAGACAGGGCATGGAATCAGCCCCAGCATTTT
v_call: TRBV6-5
d_call: TRBD1
cdr3_length: 15
j_call: TRBJ1-5
clone_size: NA

cdr3_aa: CASSSTGGGPQHF
cdr3_nt: TGTGCCAGCAGTTCGACAGGGGGCGGGCCCCAGCATTTT
v_call: TRBV28
d_call: TRBD1
cdr3_length: 13
j_call: TRBJ1-5
clone_size: NA

cdr3_aa: CATSDFRDSAPEAGELFF
cdr3_nt: TGTGCCACCAGTGATTTCCGGGACTCGGCCCCCGAGGCCGGGGAGCTGTTTTTT
v_call: TRBV24-1
d_call: NA
cdr3_length: 18
j_call: TRBJ2-2
clone_size: NA

cdr3_aa: CASSQGQGNQPQHF
cdr3_nt: TGCGCCAGCAGCCAAGGACAGGGGAATCAGCCCCAGCATTTT
v_call: TRBV4-1
d_call: TRBD1
cdr3_length: 14
j_call: TRBJ1-5
clone_size: NA

cdr3_aa: CASSPRTQLNTEAFF
cdr3_nt: TGTGCCAGTAGTCCCCGGACACAGTTGAACACTGAAGCTTTCTTT
v_call: TRBV19
d_call: NA
cdr3_length: 15
j_call: TRBJ1-1
clone_size: NA

cdr3_aa: CASSSIPGQVFF
cdr3_nt: TGTGCCAGCAGCTCGATACCAGGACAGGTGTTTTTT
v_call: TRBV7-8
d_call: TRBD1
cdr3_length: 12
j_call: TRBJ1-4
clone_size: NA

cdr3_aa: CASSMWTSPQETQYF
cdr3_nt: TGTGCCAGTAGTATGTGGACTAGCCCCCAAGAGACCCAGTACTTC
v_call: TRBV19
d_call: TRBD2
cdr3_length: 15
j_call: TRBJ2-5
clone_size: NA

cdr3_aa: CATKDRELTDTQYF
cdr3_nt: TGTGCCACAAAGGACAGGGAACTCACAGATACGCAGTATTTT
v_call: TRBV11-1
d_call: TRBD1
cdr3_length: 14
j_call: TRBJ2-3
clone_size: NA

cdr3_aa: CASSLDGTGGYTF
cdr3_nt: TGTGCCAGCAGTTTGGACGGTACAGGGGGCTACACCTTC
v_call: TRBV28
d_call: NA
cdr3_length: 13
j_call: TRBJ1-2
clone_size: NA

cdr3_aa: CASSPTSGGYYNEQFF
cdr3_nt: TGTGCCAGCAGCCCGACTAGCGGGGGGTATTACAATGAGCAGTTCTTC
v_call: TRBV7-8
d_call: TRBD2
cdr3_length: 16
j_call: TRBJ2-1
clone_size: NA

cdr3_aa: CASSWTGRGDTQYF
cdr3_nt: TGTGCCAGCAGCTGGACAGGGCGGGGAGATACGCAGTATTTT
v_call: TRBV7-2
d_call: TRBD1
cdr3_length: 14
j_call: TRBJ2-3
clone_size: NA

cdr3_aa: CASSGGLRQGAWGTEAFF
cdr3_nt: TGTGCCAGCAGCGGGGGGCTGAGGCAGGGGGCTTGGGGCACTGAAGCTTTCTTT
v_call: TRBV9
d_call: TRBD1
cdr3_length: 18
j_call: TRBJ1-1
clone_size: few

cdr3_aa: CASSTLSTGTKKLFF
cdr3_nt: TGTGCCAGCAGCACACTATCCACAGGGACGAAAAAACTGTTTTTT
v_call: TRBV6-6
d_call: NA
cdr3_length: 15
j_call: TRBJ1-4
clone_size: NA

cdr3_aa: CASSLSSGGSQFF
cdr3_nt: TGTGCCAGCAGCTTATCTAGCGGGGGGTCGCAGTTCTTC
v_call: TRBV11-3
d_call: TRBD2
cdr3_length: 13
j_call: TRBJ2-1
clone_size: NA

cdr3_aa: CASSRTGLVTEAFF
cdr3_nt: TGTGCCAGCAGCCGCACAGGGTTAGTCACTGAAGCTTTCTTT
v_call: TRBV28
d_call: NA
cdr3_length: 14
j_call: TRBJ1-1
clone_size: NA

cdr3_aa: CASSGNLGQGAGEQFF
cdr3_nt: TGTGCCAGCAGTGGAAACTTGGGACAGGGGGCGGGAGAGCAGTTCTTC
v_call: TRBV2
d_call: TRBD1
cdr3_length: 16
j_call: TRBJ2-1
clone_size: NA

cdr3_aa: CASSQTGGPSYNEKLFF
cdr3_nt: TGTGCCAGCAGCCAGACAGGGGGCCCATCCTATAATGAAAAACTGTTTTTT
v_call: TRBV3-1/TRBV3-2
d_call: TRBD1
cdr3_length: 17
j_call: TRBJ1-4
clone_size: NA

cdr3_aa: CASSPREGNTEAFF
cdr3_nt: TGTGCCAGTAGTCCCCGGGAGGGGAACACTGAAGCTTTCTTT
v_call: TRBV19
d_call: NA
cdr3_length: 14
j_call: TRBJ1-1
clone_size: NA

cdr3_aa: CASSRTGSGEQYF
cdr3_nt: TGTGCCAGCAGCCGGACAGGGTCGGGCGAGCAGTACTTC
v_call: TRBV5-4
d_call: TRBD1
cdr3_length: 13
j_call: TRBJ2-7
clone_size: NA

cdr3_aa: CASSLPQTGGYTF
cdr3_nt: TGTGCCAGCAGCTTACCCCAAACGGGTGGCTACACCTTC
v_call: TRBV7-9
d_call: NA
cdr3_length: 13
j_call: TRBJ1-2
clone_size: NA

cdr3_aa: CASAEAGVYTDTQYF
cdr3_nt: TGTGCCAGCGCGGAAGCGGGGGTCTACACAGATACGCAGTATTTT
v_call: TRBV2
d_call: TRBD2
cdr3_length: 15
j_call: TRBJ2-3
clone_size: NA

cdr3_aa: CASSSQGLRDQPQHF
cdr3_nt: TGTGCCAGCAGTTCACAGGGGCTTAGGGATCAGCCCCAGCATTTT
v_call: TRBV11-2
d_call: TRBD1
cdr3_length: 15
j_call: TRBJ1-5
clone_size: NA

cdr3_aa: CASSQTAGSYTF
cdr3_nt: TGTGCCAGCAGCCAAACGGCAGGGAGCTACACCTTC
v_call: TRBV14
d_call: NA
cdr3_length: 12
j_call: TRBJ1-2
clone_size: NA

cdr3_aa: CASSNRVRGETQYF
cdr3_nt: TGTGCCAGCAGCAACAGGGTGCGCGGAGAGACCCAGTACTTC
v_call: TRBV5-6
d_call: NA
cdr3_length: 14
j_call: TRBJ2-5
clone_size: NA

cdr3_aa: CASEASGVPSYNEQFF
cdr3_nt: TGTGCCAGCGAAGCTAGCGGGGTTCCCTCCTACAATGAGCAGTTCTTC
v_call: TRBV7-9
d_call: TRBD2
cdr3_length: 16
j_call: TRBJ2-1
clone_size: NA

cdr3_aa: CASSQDLGQANGYTF
cdr3_nt: TGTGCCAGCAGCCAAGATCTAGGACAGGCGAACGGCTACACCTTC
v_call: TRBV14
d_call: TRBD1
cdr3_length: 15
j_call: TRBJ1-2
clone_size: NA

cdr3_aa: CASSYSGPSGEQYF
cdr3_nt: TGTGCCAGCAGTTACTCGGGCCCGTCGGGGGAGCAGTACTTC
v_call: TRBV6-2/TRBV6-3
d_call: NA
cdr3_length: 14
j_call: TRBJ2-7
clone_size: NA

cdr3_aa: CASSVGFAGSYEQYF
cdr3_nt: TGTGCCAGCAGCGTAGGATTCGCAGGTTCCTACGAGCAGTACTTC
v_call: TRBV9
d_call: NA
cdr3_length: 15
j_call: TRBJ2-7
clone_size: NA

cdr3_aa: CASSYGGTGNQPQHF
cdr3_nt: TGTGCCAGCAGTTATGGGGGCACGGGCAATCAGCCCCAGCATTTT
v_call: TRBV6-2/TRBV6-3
d_call: NA
cdr3_length: 15
j_call: TRBJ1-5
clone_size: NA

cdr3_aa: CASRGTSSLNEQFF
cdr3_nt: TGTGCCAGCAGAGGGACTAGTTCCCTCAATGAGCAGTTCTTC
v_call: TRBV6-5
d_call: TRBD2
cdr3_length: 14
j_call: TRBJ2-1
clone_size: NA

cdr3_aa: CASRTTAYTGELFF
cdr3_nt: TGTGCCAGCAGGACGACAGCTTACACCGGGGAGCTGTTTTTT
v_call: TRBV9
d_call: NA
cdr3_length: 14
j_call: TRBJ2-2
clone_size: few

cdr3_aa: CASSYSGEGFGSPLHF
cdr3_nt: TGTGCCAGCAGTTACTCAGGGGAGGGGTTTGGGTCACCCCTCCACTTT
v_call: TRBV6-5
d_call: NA
cdr3_length: 16
j_call: TRBJ1-6
clone_size: NA

cdr3_aa: CASSLGQTSYNEQFF
cdr3_nt: TGCGCCAGCAGCTTGGGACAGACCTCCTACAATGAGCAGTTCTTC
v_call: TRBV5-1
d_call: NA
cdr3_length: 15
j_call: TRBJ2-1
clone_size: NA

cdr3_aa: CASSVEQGAQAFF
cdr3_nt: TGTGCCAGCAGTGTCGAACAGGGGGCGCAAGCTTTCTTT
v_call: TRBV28
d_call: TRBD1
cdr3_length: 13
j_call: TRBJ1-1
clone_size: NA

cdr3_aa: CASSPRGGPYNEQFF
cdr3_nt: TGTGCCAGCAGTCCCCGGGGGGGCCCCTACAATGAGCAGTTCTTC
v_call: TRBV27
d_call: TRBD2
cdr3_length: 15
j_call: TRBJ2-1
clone_size: NA

cdr3_aa: CASSPGINSPLHF
cdr3_nt: TGTGCCAGCTCACCAGGCATTAATTCACCCCTCCACTTT
v_call: TRBV18
d_call: NA
cdr3_length: 13
j_call: TRBJ1-6
clone_size: NA

cdr3_aa: CASSRATGGNHQPQHF
cdr3_nt: TGTGCCAGCTCACGGGCGACAGGGGGAAACCATCAGCCCCAGCATTTT
v_call: TRBV18
d_call: TRBD1
cdr3_length: 16
j_call: TRBJ1-5
clone_size: NA

cdr3_aa: CASSEGTTGVAKNIQYF
cdr3_nt: TGTGCCAGCAGTGAGGGGACGACAGGGGTGGCCAAAAACATTCAGTACTTC
v_call: TRBV6-1
d_call: TRBD1
cdr3_length: 17
j_call: TRBJ2-4
clone_size: NA

cdr3_aa: CASPREGVDNTEAFF
cdr3_nt: TGTGCCAGCCCCCGCGAGGGGGTGGATAACACTGAAGCTTTCTTT
v_call: TRBV28
d_call: NA
cdr3_length: 15
j_call: TRBJ1-1
clone_size: NA

cdr3_aa: CASSLDRTGTSGGVTDTQYF
cdr3_nt: TGTGCCAGCAGCTTAGATAGGACCGGGACTAGCGGGGGGGTCACAGATACGCAGTATTTT
v_call: TRBV7-8
d_call: TRBD2
cdr3_length: 20
j_call: TRBJ2-3
clone_size: NA

cdr3_aa: CATSKLTGVQPYEQYF
cdr3_nt: TGTGCCACCAGCAAATTAACCGGGGTACAACCTTACGAGCAGTACTTC
v_call: TRBV15
d_call: NA
cdr3_length: 16
j_call: TRBJ2-7
clone_size: NA

cdr3_aa: CASRGLAGPYEQYF
cdr3_nt: TGTGCCAGCAGGGGACTAGCGGGGCCCTACGAGCAGTACTTC
v_call: TRBV2
d_call: TRBD2
cdr3_length: 14
j_call: TRBJ2-7
clone_size: NA

cdr3_aa: CASSPPDRLGEQYF
cdr3_nt: TGTGCCAGCAGCCCCCCGGACAGGCTAGGGGAGCAGTACTTC
v_call: TRBV3-1/TRBV3-2
d_call: TRBD1
cdr3_length: 14
j_call: TRBJ2-7
clone_size: once

cdr3_aa: CATSRDSGGAREFF
cdr3_nt: TGTGCCACCAGCAGAGATAGCGGGGGGGCCCGGGAGTTCTTC
v_call: TRBV15
d_call: TRBD2
cdr3_length: 14
j_call: TRBJ2-1
clone_size: NA

cdr3_aa: CASSQDLGQGAYGYTF
cdr3_nt: TGCGCCAGCAGCCAAGATTTGGGGCAGGGGGCCTATGGCTACACCTTC
v_call: TRBV4-3
d_call: TRBD1
cdr3_length: 16
j_call: TRBJ1-2
clone_size: NA

cdr3_aa: CASSSPGHLNYGYTF
cdr3_nt: TGTGCCAGCAGTTCCCCGGGACACCTAAACTATGGCTACACCTTC
v_call: TRBV6-2/TRBV6-3
d_call: NA
cdr3_length: 15
j_call: TRBJ1-2
clone_size: few

cdr3_aa: CASSVLAGGNEQFF
cdr3_nt: TGTGCCAGCAGTGTCCTAGCGGGGGGCAATGAGCAGTTCTTC
v_call: TRBV6-4
d_call: TRBD2
cdr3_length: 14
j_call: TRBJ2-1
clone_size: NA

cdr3_aa: CASSLDPRVRTQETQYF
cdr3_nt: TGTGCCAGCAGCTTAGATCCCCGGGTCCGAACCCAAGAGACCCAGTACTTC
v_call: TRBV11-2
d_call: NA
cdr3_length: 17
j_call: TRBJ2-5
clone_size: NA

cdr3_aa: CASSPRGGDLNTEAFF
cdr3_nt: TGTGCCAGCAGCCCACGGGGGGGGGATTTGAACACTGAAGCTTTCTTT
v_call: TRBV7-9
d_call: NA
cdr3_length: 16
j_call: TRBJ1-1
clone_size: NA